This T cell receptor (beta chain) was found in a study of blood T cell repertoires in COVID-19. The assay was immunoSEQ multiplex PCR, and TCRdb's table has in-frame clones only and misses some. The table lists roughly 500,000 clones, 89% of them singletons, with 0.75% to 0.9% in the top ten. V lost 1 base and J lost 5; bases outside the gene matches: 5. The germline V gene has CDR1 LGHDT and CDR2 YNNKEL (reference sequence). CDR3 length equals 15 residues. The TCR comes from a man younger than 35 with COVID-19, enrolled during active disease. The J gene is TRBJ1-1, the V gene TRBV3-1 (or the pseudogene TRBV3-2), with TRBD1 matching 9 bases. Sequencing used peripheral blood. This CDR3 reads CASSQVRTGVTEAFF. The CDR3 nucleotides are TGTGCCAGCAGCCAAGTCCGGACAGGGGTTACTGAAGCTTTCTTT.